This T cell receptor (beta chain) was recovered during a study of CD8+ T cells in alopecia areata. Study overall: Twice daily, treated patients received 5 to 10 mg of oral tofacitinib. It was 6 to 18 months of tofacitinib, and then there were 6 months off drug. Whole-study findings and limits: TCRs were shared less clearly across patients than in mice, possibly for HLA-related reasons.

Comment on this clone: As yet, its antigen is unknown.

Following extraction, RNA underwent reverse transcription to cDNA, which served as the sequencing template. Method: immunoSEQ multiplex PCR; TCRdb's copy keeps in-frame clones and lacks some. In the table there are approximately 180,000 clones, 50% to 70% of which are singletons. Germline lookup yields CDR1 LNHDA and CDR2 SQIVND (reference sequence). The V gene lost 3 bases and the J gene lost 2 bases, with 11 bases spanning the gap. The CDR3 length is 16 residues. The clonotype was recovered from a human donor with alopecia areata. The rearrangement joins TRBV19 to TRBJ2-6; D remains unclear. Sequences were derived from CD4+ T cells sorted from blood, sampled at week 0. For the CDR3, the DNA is TGTGCCAGTAGTATTAAGCACCTTACTGGGGCCAACGTCCTGACTTTC. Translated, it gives CASSIKHLTGANVLTF.